The rows below give T cell receptor beta chains drawn from one sample of a study of blood T cell repertoires in COVID-19. Sequencing was performed with immunoSEQ multiplex PCR; in TCRdb, only in-frame clones are kept and a portion is missing. The sample has about 130,000 clones; roughly 79% are singletons. The sequencing input was peripheral blood. These receptor sequences come from a human donor in a cohort sampled during active COVID-19. Both conserved end residues are part of each CDR3. The order of the fields is CDR3 DNA, CDR3 protein, clone size, V gene, D gene, J gene. D genes are given only for firm matches. Where a row states a size, it is once, few, many or the class of an expanded clone; other rows omit it.

CDR3nt: TGTGCCTGGAGTCCCGAGGGCAATCAGCCCCAGCATTTT
CDR3aa: CAWSPEGNQPQHF
abundance: NA
v_gene: TRBV30
d_gene: NA
j_gene: TRBJ1-5

CDR3nt: TGTGCCAGCAGCATTCCGACAATAATGAACACTGAAGCTTTCTTT
CDR3aa: CASSIPTIMNTEAFF
abundance: NA
v_gene: TRBV5-8
d_gene: NA
j_gene: TRBJ1-1

CDR3nt: TGTGCCAGCAGTCAAGGGCCGGGACAGCCCCAGCATTTT
CDR3aa: CASSQGPGQPQHF
abundance: NA
v_gene: TRBV27
d_gene: NA
j_gene: TRBJ1-5

CDR3nt: TGTGCCAGCAAAGGATCCCAGCGGGTATACAATGAGCAGTTCTTC
CDR3aa: CASKGSQRVYNEQFF
abundance: NA
v_gene: TRBV6-5
d_gene: NA
j_gene: TRBJ2-1

CDR3nt: TGTGCCAGCAGCCAAGTGTACACGAACACTGAAGCTTTCTTT
CDR3aa: CASSQVYTNTEAFF
abundance: NA
v_gene: TRBV3-1/TRBV3-2
d_gene: NA
j_gene: TRBJ1-1

CDR3nt: TGTGCCAGCAGCTTGCGGGGACTTTACAATGAGCAGTTCTTC
CDR3aa: CASSLRGLYNEQFF
abundance: once
v_gene: TRBV7-9
d_gene: NA
j_gene: TRBJ2-1

CDR3nt: TGTGCCAGTAGTACACAATCCTACGAGCAGTACTTC
CDR3aa: CASSTQSYEQYF
abundance: NA
v_gene: TRBV19
d_gene: NA
j_gene: TRBJ2-7

CDR3nt: TGCGCCAGCAGCGAACAGGGGTTAGGGGAAAAACTGTTTTTT
CDR3aa: CASSEQGLGEKLFF
abundance: NA
v_gene: TRBV10-2
d_gene: TRBD1
j_gene: TRBJ1-4

CDR3nt: TGTGCCAGTACCCTGGGACAGCCCATTACAGATACGCAGTATTTT
CDR3aa: CASTLGQPITDTQYF
abundance: NA
v_gene: TRBV19
d_gene: TRBD1
j_gene: TRBJ2-3

CDR3nt: TGTGCCAGCAGTGGGGGGCAGGGAGCTCATCAGCCCCAGCATTTT
CDR3aa: CASSGGQGAHQPQHF
abundance: NA
v_gene: TRBV2
d_gene: NA
j_gene: TRBJ1-5

CDR3nt: TGTGCCAGCAGTTTATCAGGAGGGGGCGGATATGGCTACACCTTC
CDR3aa: CASSLSGGGGYGYTF
abundance: NA
v_gene: TRBV27
d_gene: TRBD1
j_gene: TRBJ1-2

CDR3nt: TGTGCCAGCAGGAGCGGGACAGGGGGCTTCACTGAAGCTTTCTTT
CDR3aa: CASRSGTGGFTEAFF
abundance: few
v_gene: TRBV3-1/TRBV3-2
d_gene: TRBD1
j_gene: TRBJ1-1